The clone carrying this T cell receptor (beta chain) was counted only a few times. This record comes from a study of blood T cells in healthy people across ages. It was with a sample-barcoded 5' primer and a J-beta primer mix that a second PCR of roughly 7 to 12 cycles was run. TCRdb itself ran the 5' RACE reads through MiXCR, one entry per CDR3 protein. Of more than 800,000 distinct CDR3 sequences listed, 40% to 50% were seen once; the top ten hold around 18%. There are 15 residues in the CDR3. The V gene lost 3 bases and the J gene lost 5 bases, with 16 bases spanning the gap. Germline CDR1 LNHNV, CDR2 YYDKDF (reference sequence).

The specimen sequenced was blood. The chain is built from TRBV15 and TRBJ2-5; D gene unclear. This receptor was taken from a woman aged 60-70 years in good health. The CDR3 DNA is TGTGCCACCAGCAGGGACCTTTCCTTTGCGGAGACCCAGTACTTC. Residues: CATSRDLSFAETQYF.